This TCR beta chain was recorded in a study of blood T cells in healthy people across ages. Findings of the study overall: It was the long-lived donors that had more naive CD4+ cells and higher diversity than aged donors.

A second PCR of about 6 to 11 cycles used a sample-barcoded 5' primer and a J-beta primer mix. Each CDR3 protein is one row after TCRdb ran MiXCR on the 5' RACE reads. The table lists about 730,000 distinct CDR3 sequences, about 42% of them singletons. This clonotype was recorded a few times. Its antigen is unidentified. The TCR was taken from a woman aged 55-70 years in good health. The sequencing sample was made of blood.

The CDR3 sequence is CASSHRPYEQYF. In nucleotides, the CDR3 is TGTGCCAGCAGCCATCGCCCTTACGAGCAGTACTTC. The chain links TRBV6-2 or TRBV6-3 to TRBJ2-7; no clear D. The CDR3 is 12 amino acids. Per germline, CDR1 MNHEY and CDR2 SVGEGT. V shed 6 bases and J shed 4 bases, with 10 bases lying between them.